This entry describes one T cell receptor beta chain. The CDR3 sequence is 15 residues long. Germline CDR1 reads MNHEY; CDR2 reads SMNVEV (reference sequence). Between the trimmed V and J ends, which lost 7 bases and 2 bases, there was a span of 17 bases. Primed by a sample-barcoded 5' primer and a J-beta primer mix, a second PCR proceeded for 7 to 11 cycles. Each cDNA molecule received a tag from a template-switch adaptor that had 12 random nucleotides. TCRdb re-analysed the 5' RACE reads in MiXCR, keeping a single row per CDR3 protein. The data show some 1.4 million distinct CDR3 sequences, with roughly 45% seen just once and roughly 7.9% held by the top ten. The entry originates in a study of blood T cells in healthy people across ages. Researchers collected about 9.7 milliliters of peripheral blood from every single donor.

This sequence originates from a young woman in good health. The sequenced sample was blood. This sequence joins TRBV27 and TRBJ1-2; D perhaps matches TRBD1 (6 bases). CDR3 DNA: TGTGCCAGCACTATTCGGGGGGCTCTGAACTATGGCTACACCTTC. Translated, it gives CASTIRGALNYGYTF.